This T cell receptor (beta chain) stems from a study of human CD8 memory T cell subsets. The CDR3 is 17 amino acids. Germline CDR1 and CDR2: SNHLY and FYNNEI. Findings and caveats of the study: The stem-like memory T cell repertoire shared very little with the precursor exhausted T cell repertoire. There were indications from Chao1 estimates that stem-like memory T cells were more diverse than precursor exhausted T cells. Unlike effector memory cells, stem-like memory and precursor exhausted T cells displayed similarly high diversity.

It was UMI-labeled 5' RACE by which the TCR beta libraries were made. TCRdb re-called the 5' RACE reads, yielding one record per CDR3 amino acid sequence without DNA. The table for this sample gives approximately 5,400 distinct CDR3 sequences. Points on this clonotype: Its antigen remains unidentified.

Negative magnetic separation was used for the enrichment of total CD8+ T cells. The sequence was obtained from a human donor in good health. The source material was CD8+ effector memory T cells (TEM) sorted from PBMCs. Subset noted: effector memory CD8 T cells, CCR7- CD45RO+ CD95+. The gene calls are TRBV2 and TRBJ1-3; the TRBD1 assignment by TCRdb is unverifiable without DNA. CDR3 amino acids: CASSLGQLTFSGNTIYF.